This T cell receptor (beta chain) was found in a study of T cells in Graves' hyperthyroidism and ophthalmopathy (dated by TCRdb to 2018 to 2020). At the level of the whole study: Peripheral blood samples were taken at initial diagnosis, before any treatment was given. After sampling, hyperthyroidism patients received methimazole starting at 30 mg daily, and ophthalmopathy patients received high-dose intravenous methylprednisolone. Thyroid tissue and blood T-cell repertoires from six Graves' hyperthyroidism patients were also compared in the study. The 100 or so discovery patients were randomly split 7:3 into training and test sets. According to the paper, TCR Vbeta CDR3 sequencing was carried out on 120 to 150 peripheral blood samples, which came from approximately 43 ophthalmopathy, under 80 hyperthyroidism and roughly 17 progressor patients. To identify TCR V-J signatures that set the groups apart, the researchers used a discovery cohort of 100 or so patients, made up of some 41 with Graves' ophthalmopathy and 55 to 65 with stable Graves' hyperthyroidism. An independent validation cohort of about 20 hyperthyroidism patients and roughly 16 patients who later progressed to ophthalmopathy tested prospective prediction of ophthalmopathy. Results the study describes overall, beyond this receptor: During validation, the model predicted progression to ophthalmopathy a median of around six months ahead of onset, with roughly 65% sensitivity and around 73% specificity. Sample size was not statistically predetermined, and investigators were not blinded to group allocation. Most expanded thyroid clonotypes (frequency above 0.001) were also detected in blood, suggesting blood repertoires may reflect thyroid immune responses. A model built on a 13 V-J signature distinguished ophthalmopathy from stable hyperthyroidism, reaching 85% to 90% sensitivity and around 81% specificity in cross-validation and 80%/75% in testing.

The CDR3 covers 11 residues, taking in both the cysteine and the phenylalanine. The kept DNA is CDR3 alone, 33 bases in frame from the first base. A distance of 8 bases separates the germline ends of V and J, which lose 9 bases and 5 bases respectively. The germline V gene encodes CDR1 KGHDR and CDR2 SFDVKD. This clonotype has a count of ten or more. Its specific antigen is unknown. Per-base qualities were not stored, and no clone one base away is much larger. The TCR beta CDR3 regions were amplified from RNA transcripts. The TCR CDR3 was subjected to a first round of RT-PCR using the HTBI primer set and the Qiagen OneStep RT-PCR kit. Libraries were constructed in a second round of multiplex PCR, after which size selection and purification were performed. Libraries were sequenced paired-end with 100 bp reads on an Illumina HiSeq2000. The study's own analysis went as follows. SOAPnuke was used to process the raw data, throwing out any read that contained adapters or uncalled bases, had a mean Phred below 15, or lacked an exact constant-primer or identifier match. COPE v1.2.5 was used to merge high-quality paired reads, and clonotypes were defined as unique nucleotide sequences. MiTCR v1.1 was used to align clonotypes to the IMGT TRBV, TRBD and TRBJ reference segments. Only V-J combinations with frequency above 0.0001, covering 99.2% of repertoires, were analysed. A TCS score was defined as the ratio between F50 (clonal expansion) and ExV (chaos), using BLOSUM62-based TCRdist between CDR3 peptides within each V-J. Welch's t-statistics and random forest reduced several hundred V-J features to about 12, which were used in a naive Bayes classifier (R e1071). TCRdb reran the public reads through fastp at Q25 and MiXCR, keeping productive beta chains. Rows matching on CDR3 protein sequence are summarized as one entry with the most common DNA and genes. The authors' filters were not applied to this entry. The sample contains 370,000 or so distinct CDR3 sequences, 20% to 25% of them found a single time. More than 60% of the sample goes to the ten largest clones.

Graves' hyperthyroidism was defined as stable when no progression to ophthalmopathy occurred over 18 months of follow-up. Hyperthyroidism patients were aged 18 to 65 years and newly diagnosed, with disease duration of less than 2 months. Exclusion was applied to patients with uncontrolled infections, other autoimmune diseases, pregnancy or lactation. Diagnoses relied on clinical symptoms, serum thyroxine and TRAb, thyroid ultrasound and orbital computed tomography. PBMCs were isolated from more than 9 ml of fresh peripheral blood by Ficoll-Paque density gradient centrifugation. Total RNA was extracted with Trizol reagent, and quality was checked on an Agilent 2100 Bioanalyzer.

The sequencing sample was made of blood. Recombination connected TRBV24-1 to TRBJ2-3, with no reliable assignment of the D segment. The TCR sequence derives from a man in his forties or fifties with Graves' hyperthyroidism. The CDR3 corresponds to CATSVRDTQYF. At the DNA level, the sequence is TGTGCCACCTCTGTAAGAGATACGCAGTATTTT.